The 32 T cell receptor beta chains below were found in one sample sequenced in a study of follicular helper T cells after annual influenza vaccination. Time point described: 2014-2015 season, pre-vaccination. Here immunoSEQ multiplex PCR was the method, and the copy in TCRdb shows in-frame clones only, minus some. The sample contains some 11,000 clones, 81% of which appear only once. The sample here was CXCR5- memory CD4+ T cells sorted from blood, taken on the day of influenza vaccination. The source of these receptors is an adult who received the influenza vaccine.

The chain links TRBV4-2 to TRBJ1-1; 8 nucleotides agree with TRBD1. V was clipped by 6 bases and J by 6 bases; unmatched bases: 6. The CDR3 is 13 amino acids. The germline gives CDR1 LGHNA, CDR2 YNFKEQ. The CDR3 sequence is CASRSTTGAEAFF. In nucleotides, the CDR3 is TGTGCCAGCAGATCCACGACAGGGGCTGAAGCTTTCTTT.

J is TRBJ1-1 and V is TRBV5-5; 7 bases agree with TRBD1. The CDR3 loop spans 14 amino acids. CDR1 SGHKS and CDR2 YYEKEE come from the germline V gene (reference sequence). The junction had 4 bases not matched to a gene; V was cut back by 4 bases and J by 1 base. In nucleotides, the CDR3 is TGTGCCAGCAGCGGATACAGGGGGAACACTGAAGCTTTCTTT. Protein: CASSGYRGNTEAFF.

V usage is TRBV7-9 and J usage is TRBJ2-3; 7 positions match TRBD2. The CDR3 is made up of 14 amino acids. Unmatched junction bases numbered 4, after V lost 5 bases and J lost 2 bases. Germline V gene lookup returns CDR1 SEHNR and CDR2 FQNEAQ (reference sequence). For the CDR3, the DNA is TGTGCCAGCAGCGTGGGAGGGCTCACAGATACGCAGTATTTT. This codes for CASSVGGLTDTQYF.

The V and J genes are TRBV11-2 and TRBJ1-4, with 9 bases that match TRBD1. The CDR3 spans 14 residues. CDR1 is SGHAT and CDR2 is FQNNGV in the germline V gene. Trimming cost V 6 bases and J 8 bases; bases outside gene matches: 7. The CDR3 loop is CASRTTGGREKLFF. The DNA of the CDR3 is TGTGCCAGCAGGACTACAGGGGGCAGGGAAAAACTGTTTTTT.

The V call is TRBV7-2, the J call TRBJ2-3, with no clear D. This CDR3 spans 15 amino acids. Per the germline V gene, CDR1 is SGHTA and CDR2 is FQGNSA. Trimming removed 3 bases at V and 3 bases at J, with 13 bases between. CDR3 loop: CASSLDPALTDTQYF. The CDR3 DNA reads as TGTGCCAGCAGCTTGGACCCCGCCCTAACAGATACGCAGTATTTT.

The rearrangement joins TRBV21-1 to TRBJ2-3; the table's D gene call, TRBD1, was not cross checked with the DNA. TRBV21-1 is a known pseudogene. The length of the CDR3 is 12 residues. Here the CDR3 DNA reads TGTGCCAGTCCTAGGGGCCTGGGTACGCAGTATTTT. This translates into CASPRGLGTQYF.

V usage is TRBV18 and J usage is TRBJ1-4, with a possible D match to TRBD1 (6 bases). Germline V gives CDR1 KGHSH, CDR2 LQKENI. CDR3 length equals 16 residues. V was shortened by 0 bases and J by 2 bases, with 10 bases between the two germline ends. CDR3 sequence (DNA): TGTGCCAGCTCACCACCGACAGGAGGGACTAATGAAAAACTGTTTTTT. Protein: CASSPPTGGTNEKLFF. The full variable domain, its missing parts supplied by reference TRBV18 and TRBJ1-4, is NAGVMQNPRHLVRRRGQEARLRCSPMKGHSHVYWYRQLPEEGLKFMVYLQKENIIDESGMPKERFSAEFPKEGPSILRIQQVVRGDSAAYFCASSPPTGGTNEKLFFGSGTQLSVL.

The chain links TRBV28 to TRBJ2-7; possibly TRBD2 for D (6 bases). The CDR3 covers 16 residues. Looked up from germline, CDR1 is MDHEN and CDR2 is SYDVKM. V was trimmed by 6 bases and J by 0 bases, leaving 18 bases between them. The CDR3 loop reads CASSQSGRGNSYEQYF. In DNA, the CDR3 is TGTGCCAGCAGCCAAAGCGGCCGGGGGAACTCCTACGAGCAGTACTTC.

J is TRBJ1-1 and V is TRBV5-5; D ambiguous. Germline CDR1 SGHKS, CDR2 YYEKEE (reference sequence). The CDR3 is 14 residues long. V lost 4 bases and J 1 base, leaving 11 bases between the germline ends. CDR3 sequence: CASSLDWGNTEAFF. For the CDR3, the DNA is TGTGCCAGCAGCCTGGACTGGGGGAACACTGAAGCTTTCTTT.

Only a few counts were recorded for this clone. The chain uses TRBV7-3 and TRBJ2-2; TRBD1 is a possible D gene (6 bases). This CDR3 region has 13 residues. The ends were cut back, 8 bases at V and 2 bases at J, with 9 bases in the middle. Germline V lookup: CDR1 SGHTA, CDR2 FQGTGA. CDR3 protein: CASQQGNTGELFF. CDR3 DNA sequence: TGTGCCAGCCAACAGGGAAACACCGGGGAGCTGTTTTTT.

The chain couples TRBV7-6 to TRBJ1-3; 9 bases are shared with TRBD1. Germline CDR1 is SGHVS and CDR2 is FNYEAQ. This CDR3 has 16 residues. V lost 3 bases, J lost 0 bases, and 3 bases stayed unmatched. CDR3 nucleotide sequence: TGTGCCAGCAGCTTGGGACAGGGTTTCTCTGGAAACACCATATATTTT. Its protein is CASSLGQGFSGNTIYF.

The gene calls are TRBV5-5 and TRBJ1-1; D not resolved. The CDR3 covers 13 residues. Trimming stripped 2 bases from V and 1 base from J, with 6 bases between. Germline lookup yields CDR1 SGHKS and CDR2 YYEKEE (reference sequence). The CDR3, as DNA: TGTGCCAGCAGCTTACACCCGAACACTGAAGCTTTCTTT. Translation: CASSLHPNTEAFF.

As DNA, the CDR3 is TGTGCCAGCAGCTTAAGAGGGGGGGGAGGGAACACTGAAGCTTTCTTT. Protein product: CASSLRGGGGNTEAFF. The V call is TRBV7-8, the J call TRBJ1-1, with D maybe TRBD1 (6 bases). In germline, CDR1 is SGHVS, CDR2 FQNEAQ. The CDR3 spans 16 residues. V was cut by 2 bases and J by 1 base, with 14 bases left in between.

The chain joins TRBV30 to TRBJ1-5; TRBD1 is a possible D gene (5 bases). V gave up 1 base and J gave up 1 base, with 11 bases separating them. Germline V CDR1 and CDR2: GTSNPN, SVGIG (reference sequence). This CDR3 region has 15 residues. CDR3 nucleotide sequence: TGTGCCTGGAGTGAGCTGGGGCTCAGCAATCAGCCCCAGCATTTT. Translating it yields CAWSELGLSNQPQHF.

This rearrangement joins TRBV5-1 to TRBJ2-1, with D uncertain. V was clipped by 3 bases and J by 2 bases, with 12 bases between them. This CDR3 is 15 amino acids long. Per germline, CDR1 SGHRS and CDR2 YFSETQ. The CDR3 bases are TGCGCCAGCAGCTCCGACAATTCGGCCTACAATGAGCAGTTCTTC. This translates into CASSSDNSAYNEQFF.

This clone has a single count. The chain employs TRBV5-1 and TRBJ1-1; the D is unclear. The ends were cut back, 5 bases at V and 6 bases at J, with 5 bases in the middle. The CDR3 is made up of 10 amino acids. CDR1 and CDR2 from the germline V gene are SGHRS and YFSETQ. CDR3 sequence (DNA): TGCGCCAGCAGTCTTGCTGAAGCTTTCTTT. The encoded protein is CASSLAEAFF.

This clone was found once. Other nucleotide sequences in the sample specify the same CDR3. This sequence joins TRBV30 and TRBJ2-7; 9 bases are shared with TRBD2. CDR1 GTSNPN and CDR2 SVGIG come from the germline V gene (reference sequence). The CDR3 is made up of 15 amino acids. Unmatched junction bases numbered 11, after V lost 5 bases and J lost 3 bases. The CDR3 region has the DNA TGTGCCTGGGGCCTAGGGCGGGGGGGGTTCTACGAGCAGTACTTC. Encoded protein: CAWGLGRGGFYEQYF.

This chain joins TRBV6-1 and TRBJ2-1; D gene ambiguous. Per germline, CDR1 MNHNS and CDR2 SASEGT. The CDR3 runs 14 residues. The ends were cut back, 4 bases at V and 7 bases at J, with 14 bases in the middle. The CDR3 DNA reads as TGTGCCAGCAGTGCCAACCCCAGGAGAAATGAGCAGTTCTTC. Protein sequence: CASSANPRRNEQFF.

This sequence joins TRBV4-1 and TRBJ2-1, with TRBD2 identical over 7 bases. This CDR3 is built from 16 residues. J was trimmed by 8 bases and V by 2 bases; bases with no gene match: 12. The germline CDR1 and CDR2 sequences are MGHRA and YSYEKL. The DNA of the CDR3 is TGCGCCAGCAGCCAACTCCCTCGAACTAGCGCCGATGAGCAGTTCTTC. Amino acids: CASSQLPRTSADEQFF.

The chain joins TRBV28 to TRBJ1-3; no reliable D call. V dropped 5 bases and J dropped 5 bases, with 7 bases sitting between them. The CDR3 totals 12 residues. Germline CDR1 MDHEN, CDR2 SYDVKM. CDR3 amino acids: CASSLPRNTIYF. For the CDR3, the DNA is TGTGCCAGCAGTCTCCCCAGAAACACCATATATTTT.

This chain uses TRBV5-1 with TRBJ2-7; 12 nucleotides line up with TRBD2. Germline assignment: CDR1 SGHRS and CDR2 YFSETQ. The CDR3 has 15 amino acids. With V trimmed by 5 bases and J by 5 bases, 8 bases remained unmatched. CDR3 in amino acids: CASRQGLAGLDEQYF. The CDR3 DNA reads as TGCGCCAGCAGACAGGGACTAGCGGGTCTAGACGAGCAGTACTTC.

The chain carries TRBV18 and TRBJ2-3; 12 nucleotides match TRBD2. The ends lost 6 bases at V and 2 bases at J; junction bases unmatched: 6. Germline V gene lookup returns CDR1 KGHSH and CDR2 LQKENI. CDR3 length: 16 residues. CDR3 sequence reads: CASSQRTSGNTDTQYF. The CDR3 bases are TGTGCCAGCTCCCAAAGGACTAGCGGGAACACAGATACGCAGTATTTT.

The V and J genes are TRBV11-2 and TRBJ2-7; D may match TRBD1 or TRBD2 (5 bases each). The CDR3 extends over 14 amino acids. The V end lost 2 bases, the J end lost 5 bases, and 13 bases lay between the germline ends. The V gene's germline CDR1 is SGHAT and CDR2 FQNNGV. CDR3 coding DNA: TGTGCCAGCAGCTTATCCGGGCAGGGACACGAGCAGTACTTC. This encodes CASSLSGQGHEQYF.

The chain joins TRBV30 to TRBJ1-1; tentatively, D is TRBD1 (5 bases). The CDR3 runs 14 residues. V dropped 2 bases and J dropped 5 bases, with 15 bases sitting between them. Germline assignment: CDR1 GTSNPN and CDR2 SVGIG (reference sequence). CDR3 loop: CAWSLGPSGTEAFF. The CDR3 nucleotides are TGTGCCTGGAGTCTCGGGCCATCAGGGACTGAAGCTTTCTTT.

The chain couples TRBV7-2 to TRBJ1-5; a weak D match, TRBD1 (5 bases). CDR3 size: 15 residues. Trimming removed 5 bases from V and 3 bases from J, with 14 bases in between. Germline CDR1 reads SGHTA; CDR2 reads FQGNSA. CDR3 protein: CASSPVAGLNQPQHF. CDR3 nucleotide sequence: TGTGCCAGCAGCCCGGTAGCGGGGCTCAATCAGCCCCAGCATTTT. Looking up the rest from reference TRBV7-2 and TRBJ1-5 gives the full variable domain: GAGVSQSPSNKVTEKGKDVELRCDPISGHTALYWYRQSLGQGLEFLIYFQGNSAPDKSGLPSDRFSAERTGGSVSTLTIQRTQQEDSAVYLCASSPVAGLNQPQHFGDGTRLSIL.

The rearrangement uses TRBV9 and TRBJ2-1; no definite D call. CDR1 is SGDLS, CDR2 YYNGEE, per germline. The CDR3 is 15 residues long. V was trimmed by 0 bases and J by 4 bases, leaving 11 bases between them. CDR3 region: CASSVEGNEYNEQFF. The CDR3 nucleotides read TGTGCCAGCAGCGTAGAGGGTAATGAATACAATGAGCAGTTCTTC.

The chain has TRBV9 and TRBJ2-7; 9 bases map to TRBD2. The germline gives CDR1 SGDLS, CDR2 YYNGEE. V trimming: 4 bases; J trimming: 3 bases; junction bases outside the gene matches: 8. The CDR3 totals 15 residues. This CDR3 reads CASSQGASGDYEQYF. In nucleotides, the CDR3 is TGTGCCAGCAGCCAAGGGGCTAGCGGGGACTACGAGCAGTACTTC. The full variable domain, its missing parts supplied by reference TRBV9 and TRBJ2-7, is DSGVTQTPKHLITATGQRVTLRCSPRSGDLSVYWYQQSLDQGLQFLIQYYNGEERAKGNILERFSAQQFPDLHSELNLSSLELGDSALYFCASSQGASGDYEQYFGPGTRLTVT.

This chain connects TRBV6-5 to TRBJ1-1; D is possibly TRBD1 (5 bases). This CDR3 is 15 amino acids long. V was shortened by 0 bases and J by 3 bases, with 11 bases between the two germline ends. In germline, CDR1 is MNHEY, CDR2 SVGAGI. The CDR3 DNA sequence: TGTGCCAGCAGTTACTCGAACGTGGGGGACACTGAAGCTTTCTTT. Translated, it gives CASSYSNVGDTEAFF.

This clone was recorded once. This rearrangement joins TRBV4-1 to TRBJ2-4, with D perhaps TRBD1 or TRBD2 (5 bases each). CDR3 length equals 16 residues. CDR1 and CDR2 from the germline V gene are MGHRA and YSYEKL. The V and J ends lost 0 bases and 8 bases respectively, with 17 bases between them. The CDR3: CASSQEGAGTGHIQYF. CDR3 in DNA: TGCGCCAGCAGCCAAGAAGGCGCCGGGACGGGGCACATTCAGTACTTC.

This chain uses TRBV7-8 with TRBJ2-5; TRBD2 aligns across 12 bases. The CDR3 is 16 amino acids. The germline gives CDR1 SGHVS, CDR2 FQNEAQ. V dropped 1 base and J dropped 2; count of bases not matched to a gene: 2. CDR3 region: CASSLGGLAGQETQYF. In DNA form, the CDR3 reads TGTGCCAGCAGCTTAGGTGGACTAGCGGGGCAAGAGACCCAGTACTTC. Full variable domain (remainder filled in from reference TRBV7-8 and TRBJ2-5): GAGVSQSPRYKVAKRGQDVALRCDPISGHVSLFWYQQALGQGPEFLTYFQNEAQLDKSGLPSDRFFAERPEGSVSTLKIQRTQQEDSAVYLCASSLGGLAGQETQYFGPGTRLLVL.

V usage is TRBV11-3 and J usage is TRBJ1-1; TRBD1 matches at 9 bases. Unmatched junction bases numbered 8, after V lost 5 bases and J lost 1 base. The CDR3 is 16 amino acids. Germline V gene data show CDR1 as SGHNT and CDR2 as YENEEA. The CDR3 region has the DNA TGTGCCAGCAGCCCTGGACAGGGGAAAGAGAACACTGAAGCTTTCTTT. It translates to CASSPGQGKENTEAFF.

V usage is TRBV5-1 and J usage is TRBJ2-7; TRBD1 might be the D (6 bases). The CDR3 is 13 amino acids. Trimming shortened V by 3 bases and J by 4 bases, and 11 bases separated the two germline ends. CDR1 and CDR2 (germline): SGHRS, YFSETQ. The CDR3 here is CASSSGQGYEQYF. The CDR3 DNA reads TGCGCCAGCAGCTCCGGGCAGGGGTACGAGCAGTACTTC.